This T cell receptor beta chain was documented in a study of T cells after posttransplantation cyclophosphamide. A marrow graft followed busulfan-fludarabine conditioning, with cyclophosphamide on days +3 and +4. This table comes from immunoSEQ multiplex PCR, and its TCRdb copy is limited to in-frame clones, with some not included. This sample has about 19,000 clones, with roughly 87% found just once. The V gene's germline CDR1 is SEHNR and CDR2 FQNEAQ (reference sequence). With V trimmed by 1 base and J by 3 bases, 5 bases remained unmatched. The CDR3 is 15 residues long. The chain has TRBV7-9 and TRBJ1-2; 7 bases agree with TRBD1. This sample comprised PBMCs, obtained after allogeneic stem cell transplant with posttransplant cyclophosphamide. This clonotype originated in a female patient in her forties who received an allogeneic stem cell transplant from a related donor, was CMV-positive, and had no GVHD. The graft donor may be the source of some T cells. CDR3 sequence reads: CASSLGGGPHYGYTF. CDR3 bases: TGTGCCAGCAGCTTAGGAGGGGGCCCCCACTATGGCTACACCTTC.